This T cell receptor (beta chain) came from a study of graft-versus-host responses after intestinal transplantation. The overall study: Among the recipients, transplants were multivisceral, liver-intestinal, or isolated intestinal. Anti-thymocyte globulin was used for induction in all recipients, who then took tacrolimus and steroids for roughly 3 years. Regarding the study as a whole: GvH clones appeared in recipient marrow, some first in ileum or blood. Within the allografts of patients who had graft-donor T cell macrochimerism, graft-versus-host to host-versus-graft clonal ratios were high.

With respect to this clone: What it binds is not known.

V was clipped by 7 bases and J by 4 bases; unmatched bases: 8. Germline V gene data show CDR1 as SNHLY and CDR2 as FYNNEI. This CDR3 comprises 14 residues. Libraries were prepared by immunoSEQ multiplex PCR; TCRdb keeps only in-frame clonotypes and omits some of them. The table lists about 97,000 clones, around nine tenths of them singletons. The receptor was isolated from a human patient who received an intestinal transplant, so some T cells may come from the graft donor. This sample comprised PBMCs, obtained around 450 days after intestinal transplant. The chain employs TRBV2 and TRBJ1-2; TRBD1 aligns across 8 bases. The CDR3 region has the DNA TGTGCCAGCACCCCGGGACAGGCCTTCTATGGCTACACCTTC. It yields the protein CASTPGQAFYGYTF. Full variable domain (remainder filled in from reference TRBV2 and TRBJ1-2): EPEVTQTPSHQVTQMGQEVILRCVPISNHLYFYWYRQILGQKVEFLVSFYNNEISEKSEIFDDQFSVERPDGSNFTLKIRSTKLEDSAMYFCASTPGQAFYGYTFGSGTRLTVV.